This T cell receptor beta chain was sequenced for a study of spatial heterogeneity in lung cancer. This clonotype was recorded a few times. The antigen remains unidentified. The study's findings and limits: Among blood samples, ubiquitous expanded tumor TCRs appeared more at resection than at follow-up.

Looked up from germline, CDR1 is KGHSH and CDR2 is LQKENI. V lost 5 bases and J lost 7, with 14 bases in between. The CDR3 is 14 amino acids. Each TCR cDNA molecule bore a unique molecular identifier. TCRdb re-derived calls from the 5' RACE reads in MiXCR, one entry per CDR3 protein. The sample has tens of thousands of distinct CDR3 sequences, more than 10% seen once. Stated time point: sample taken at primary tumor resection. Tumor, nontumor lung or frozen PBMC supplied whole RNA, sequenced without sorting. The chain joins TRBV18 to TRBJ2-2, with D possibly matching TRBD2 (5 bases). The sample here was PBMCs, taken at surgery. The receptor was isolated from a male donor with early-stage non-small cell lung cancer. DNA of the CDR3: TGTGCCAGCTCATCCGGGGTTGGTGGCGGGGAGCTGTTTTTT. Protein product: CASSSGVGGGELFF.